Listed here are 16 T cell receptor beta chains from one sample, sequenced in a study of blood T cell repertoires in COVID-19. TCRdb's copy holds only in-frame clones and misses some; the assay was immunoSEQ multiplex PCR. The table includes approximately 200,000 clones, 86% detected once. The sample consisted of peripheral blood. These receptors originate from a woman in her twenties or thirties with active or convalescent COVID-19.

The gene calls are TRBV15 and TRBJ2-7, with 7 bases identical to TRBD1. Per the germline V gene, CDR1 is LNHNV and CDR2 is YYDKDF (reference sequence). V lost 5 bases and J lost 2; bases outside the gene matches: 6. This CDR3 has 14 amino acids. The CDR3 here is CATSARQGPYEQYF. Here the CDR3 DNA reads TGTGCCACCAGCGCGAGACAGGGACCCTACGAGCAGTACTTC.

V gene TRBV27 combines with J gene TRBJ2-7, with D maybe TRBD1 (5 bases). The CDR3 runs to 14 residues. The germline V and J ends were trimmed by 8 bases and 2 bases, with 16 bases remaining between them. Germline loops: CDR1 MNHEY, CDR2 SMNVEV (reference sequence). CDR3 in amino acids: CASRPSAGTYEQYF. The CDR3 DNA reads as TGTGCCAGCCGACCTTCGGCAGGGACCTACGAGCAGTACTTC.

The rearrangement joins TRBV19 to TRBJ2-1, with 10 nucleotides matching TRBD2. After removal of 5 bases from V and 4 bases from J, the junction contained 5 bases not matched to a gene. The CDR3 extends over 15 amino acids. CDR1 LNHDA and CDR2 SQIVND come from the germline V gene (reference sequence). Here the CDR3 DNA reads TGTGCCAGTAGTGCTAGCGGGAGTGGTTACAATGAGCAGTTCTTC. Residues: CASSASGSGYNEQFF.

The rearrangement joins TRBV28 to TRBJ2-5, with 7 bases fitting TRBD2. With 4 bases clipped from V and 4 bases from J, the junction kept 6 bases outside the gene matches. CDR1 and CDR2 (germline): MDHEN, SYDVKM. There are 14 residues in the CDR3. The DNA for the CDR3 is TGTGCCAGCAGTTCCGCAGCGGGGTTAGAGACCCAGTACTTC. It translates to CASSSAAGLETQYF.

The genes are TRBV12-3 or TRBV12-4 and TRBJ1-2; D is undetermined. CDR3 length equals 12 residues. V dropped 3 bases and J dropped 4 bases, with 6 bases sitting between them. The CDR3 nucleotides are TGTGCCAGCAGTTTTAACAGCTATGGCTACACCTTC. This translates into CASSFNSYGYTF.

J is TRBJ2-7 and V is TRBV7-9; 8 nucleotides align to TRBD1. The V gene end was trimmed by 5 bases and the J gene end by 9 bases; junction bases not matched to a gene: 6. The CDR3 loop spans 12 amino acids. Germline V gene sequence: CDR1 SEHNR, CDR2 FQNEAQ (reference sequence). The CDR3: CASSPTGAMQYF. The CDR3 nucleotides read TGTGCCAGCAGCCCGACAGGGGCTATGCAGTACTTC.

This clone was seen a single time. The J gene is TRBJ2-3, the V gene TRBV10-2; D call uncertain. Trimming left V 8 bases short and J 1 base short, with 13 bases between. The CDR3 contains 14 residues. Germline CDR1 is WSHSY and CDR2 is SAAADI. CDR3 bases: TGCGCCAGCTCACTTACCCCTGGCACAGATACGCAGTATTTT. Amino acid sequence: CASSLTPGTDTQYF.

V gene TRBV30 combines with J gene TRBJ1-6; unclear D gene. This CDR3 is built from 13 residues. The V gene lost 0 bases and the J gene lost 5 bases, with 5 bases spanning the gap. Germline CDR1 reads GTSNPN; CDR2 reads SVGIG (reference sequence). CDR3: CAWSVADNSPLHF. The CDR3 DNA follows: TGTGCCTGGAGTGTGGCAGATAATTCACCCCTCCACTTT.

The V call is TRBV6-5, the J call TRBJ2-7; a weak D match, TRBD1 (5 bases). Between the trimmed V and J ends, which lost 0 bases and 0 bases, there was a span of 9 bases. This CDR3 contains 15 residues. Germline-derived CDR1 and CDR2 are MNHEY and SVGAGI. As DNA, the CDR3 is TGTGCCAGCAGTTACTCGGACGGACACTCCTACGAGCAGTACTTC. It specifies CASSYSDGHSYEQYF.

This rearrangement joins TRBV19 to TRBJ1-1, with D hard to call. The V end was cut by 3 bases, the J end by 4 bases, with 15 bases between. CDR1 and CDR2 (germline): LNHDA, SQIVND (reference sequence). The CDR3 totals 15 residues. In DNA form, the CDR3 reads TGTGCCAGTAGTATCGGTAGCCCGTTGGGCACTGAAGCTTTCTTT. Its protein product is CASSIGSPLGTEAFF.

The gene calls are TRBV7-2 and TRBJ1-4; the match to TRBD1 covers 8 bases. CDR1 and CDR2 (germline): SGHTA, FQGNSA. This CDR3 region has 14 residues. Germline trimming cut 7 bases from V and 7 bases from J; bases unmatched to any gene: 8. This CDR3 is CASTPGGFGEKLFF. CDR3 sequence (DNA): TGTGCCAGCACCCCAGGGGGCTTCGGTGAAAAACTGTTTTTT.

The chain employs TRBV29-1 and TRBJ2-1; 8 positions match TRBD1. The ends lost 2 bases at V and 8 bases at J; junction bases unmatched: 14. The CDR3 is 16 amino acids. Germline values: CDR1 SQVTM, CDR2 ANQGSEA. This CDR3 is CSVEKGQGEWVDEQFF. In nucleotides, the CDR3 is TGCAGCGTTGAAAAAGGACAGGGTGAGTGGGTCGATGAGCAGTTCTTC.

The J gene is TRBJ2-7, the V gene TRBV29-1, with D tentatively TRBD1 (5 bases). The length of the CDR3 is 13 residues. Germline V CDR1 and CDR2: SQVTM, ANQGSEA. With 6 bases removed from V and 4 bases from J, the gap between germline ends came to 16 bases. CDR3 coding DNA: TGCAGCGTCCACCAGGGTTTAGGTTACGAGCAGTACTTC. This translates into CSVHQGLGYEQYF.

The chain combines TRBV20-1 with TRBJ2-5; D unclear. This CDR3 is built from 14 residues. Germline CDR1 is DFQATT and CDR2 is SNEGSKA (reference sequence). V lost 3 bases and J 5 bases, leaving 16 bases between the germline ends. The CDR3 reads CSASANLRRETQYF. The CDR3 DNA follows: TGCAGTGCTAGTGCCAACCTCCGCCGGGAGACCCAGTACTTC.

The chain couples TRBV6-1 to TRBJ2-7; 10 bases are shared with TRBD1. J was trimmed by 1 base and V by 3 bases; bases with no gene match: 3. This CDR3 contains 15 residues. Germline V lookup: CDR1 MNHNS, CDR2 SASEGT. DNA for the CDR3: TGTGCCAGCAGTGATGGGACAGGGGCGTCCTACGAGCAGTACTTC. Its protein product is CASSDGTGASYEQYF.

V is TRBV27 and J is TRBJ1-1; D gene unclear. V was cut by 2 bases and J by 0 bases, with 10 bases left in between. The CDR3 is made up of 15 amino acids. CDR1 and CDR2 from the germline V gene are MNHEY and SMNVEV (reference sequence). DNA for the CDR3: TGTGCCAGCAGTTTAGAACGGGGTTTGAACACTGAAGCTTTCTTT. Translated: CASSLERGLNTEAFF.